The 25 T cell receptor beta chains below were found in one sample sequenced in a study of shared clonotypes between healthy human individuals. Positive CCR7 selection of CD45RO-negative cells yielded the naive CD8 cells, and terminally differentiated effector memory CD45RA+ cells were excluded. Clones were sequenced by immunoSEQ multiplex PCR, and TCRdb holds only the in-frame ones, with some missing. The data contain approximately 2,200,000 clones, under 95% of them singletons. Sequenced: naive CD8+ T cells from PBMCs. The receptors originated from a man aged 18 to 30 in good health. Some clones in this sample may be carry-over from other donors' samples.

The rearrangement links TRBV19 to TRBJ1-5; D is undetermined. The CDR3 is 15 amino acids. CDR1 and CDR2 from the germline V gene are LNHDA and SQIVND (reference sequence). Trimming stripped 2 bases from V and 3 bases from J, with 11 bases between. CDR3 in amino acids: CASSIRWGTNQPQHF. The CDR3 bases are TGTGCCAGTAGTATACGGTGGGGTACCAATCAGCCCCAGCATTTT. The whole variable domain, filled in from reference TRBV19 and TRBJ1-5, reads DGGITQSPKYLFRKEGQNVTLSCEQNLNHDAMYWYRQDPGQGLRLIYYSQIVNDFQKGDIAEGYSVSREKKESFPLTVTSAQKNPTAFYLCASSIRWGTNQPQHFGDGTRLSIL.

The rearrangement uses TRBV23-1 and TRBJ1-3, with D unresolved. TRBV23-1 has ORF status, its function being uncertain. V lost 3 bases, J lost 0 bases, and 9 bases lay in between. The CDR3 is 15 residues long. The CDR3 region has the DNA TGCGCCAGCAGTCATCTCACGGTCTCTGGAAACACCATATATTTT. Translated: CASSHLTVSGNTIYF.

The genes are TRBV14 and TRBJ1-2; TRBD1 matches at 8 bases. CDR3 length equals 14 residues. With 5 bases clipped from V and 4 bases from J, the junction kept 6 bases outside the gene matches. Germline loops: CDR1 SGHDN, CDR2 FVKESK. This CDR3 reads CASSARTGTYGYTF. In nucleotides, the CDR3 is TGTGCCAGCAGCGCACGGACAGGGACCTATGGCTACACCTTC.

This clone was observed a few times. The CDR3 sequence: CASSLPALGGNTIYF. CDR3 sequence (DNA): TGTGCCAGCAGCCTACCGGCACTCGGTGGAAACACCATATATTTT. This chain joins TRBV5-5 and TRBJ1-3; D not certain. Germline V CDR1 and CDR2: SGHKS, YYEKEE (reference sequence). The CDR3 totals 15 residues. V was cut by 4 bases and J by 3 bases, with 14 bases left in between.

This rearrangement joins TRBV21-1 to TRBJ2-3; TRBD2 is taken as the D call from the table, unchecked against the DNA. TRBV21-1 is annotated as a pseudogene. This CDR3 has 16 residues. CDR3 bases: TGTGCCAGCAGGCAAGCGGCTACAGTCATGCAAGATACGCAGTATTTT. As protein: CASRQAATVMQDTQYF.

This chain connects TRBV5-1 to TRBJ1-5, with TRBD1 as a possible D gene (6 bases). This CDR3 has 15 amino acids. Trimming pared 0 bases from V and 4 bases from J, leaving 11 bases between. CDR1 is SGHRS, CDR2 YFSETQ, per germline. The CDR3 nucleotides read TGCGCCAGCAGCTTGGAGACAGGCAGTAATCAGCCCCAGCATTTT. It is translated as CASSLETGSNQPQHF.

This chain joins TRBV4-1 and TRBJ2-4; D not certain. The germline CDR1 and CDR2 sequences are MGHRA and YSYEKL. The CDR3 covers 13 residues. V was clipped by 2 bases and J by 5 bases, with 7 bases between them. CDR3 bases: TGCGCCAGCAGCCAACGACGGGAAAACATTCAGTACTTC. Protein sequence: CASSQRRENIQYF.

The genes are TRBV9 and TRBJ1-2, with 8 bases fitting TRBD1. V lost 0 bases, J lost 6 bases, and 7 bases stayed unmatched. The CDR3 covers 15 residues. From germline, CDR1 is SGDLS and CDR2 YYNGEE. In DNA form, the CDR3 reads TGTGCCAGCAGCGTAGGGGGGACAGGAAGAGATGGCTACACCTTC. This gives the protein CASSVGGTGRDGYTF.

This chain connects TRBV12-5 to TRBJ1-2, with 9 bases matching TRBD1. Germline CDR1 LGHNT, CDR2 FRNRAP. The CDR3 length is 15 residues. Trimming removed 3 bases from V and 5 bases from J; junction bases left unmatched: 7. For the CDR3, the DNA is TGTGCTAGTGGTTTTGGGACAGGGTGGGTATATGGCTACACCTTC. Translation: CASGFGTGWVYGYTF.

The chain is built from TRBV6-5 and TRBJ1-1; D is perhaps TRBD1 (6 bases). Germline assignment: CDR1 MNHEY and CDR2 SVGAGI. The V and J ends lost 2 bases and 4 bases respectively, with 11 bases between them. The CDR3 is 14 amino acids. CDR3 coding DNA: TGTGCCAGCAGTTACGGGGGGGCGTCCACTGAAGCTTTCTTT. This translates into CASSYGGASTEAFF.

The chain has TRBV5-5 and TRBJ1-4; possible D gene TRBD1, 5 bases. CDR1 and CDR2 from the germline V gene are SGHKS and YYEKEE (reference sequence). V was cut by 4 bases and J by 3 bases, with 10 bases left in between. This CDR3 region has 14 residues. This CDR3 is CASSLAGANEKLFF. The DNA for the CDR3 is TGTGCCAGCAGCCTCGCGGGGGCTAATGAAAAACTGTTTTTT.

V usage is TRBV5-6 and J usage is TRBJ2-5, with 7 nucleotides matching TRBD1. The CDR3 runs 17 residues. Germline CDR1 and CDR2: SGHDT and YYEEEE. V dropped 5 bases and J dropped 1; count of bases not matched to a gene: 14. The CDR3 reads CASSKLGTEIIQETQYF. The CDR3 coding sequence is TGTGCCAGCAGTAAACTAGGGACAGAAATAATCCAAGAGACCCAGTACTTC.

This chain joins TRBV4-1 and TRBJ1-4, with D perhaps TRBD1 (5 bases). The V end lost 0 bases, the J end lost 5 bases, and 13 bases lay between the germline ends. Germline V lookup: CDR1 MGHRA, CDR2 YSYEKL. The CDR3 runs 16 residues. The CDR3 loop reads CASSQDPGTVNEKLFF. CDR3 nucleotide sequence: TGCGCCAGCAGCCAAGACCCGGGGACGGTGAATGAAAAACTGTTTTTT.

The CDR3 protein is CAWSPRGANVLTF. For the CDR3, the DNA is TGTGCCTGGAGTCCACGAGGGGCCAACGTCCTGACTTTC. The chain links TRBV30 to TRBJ2-6; D is ambiguous. V lost 2 bases, J lost 4 bases, and 6 bases lay in between. The CDR3 covers 13 residues. In germline, CDR1 is GTSNPN, CDR2 SVGIG (reference sequence).

CDR3 region: CASKPPGWGNNQPQHF. The CDR3 DNA follows: TGTGCCAGTAAACCCCCCGGTTGGGGAAACAATCAGCCCCAGCATTTT. The chain joins TRBV19 to TRBJ1-5, with D unresolved. This CDR3 is 16 amino acids long. The germline V gene encodes CDR1 LNHDA and CDR2 SQIVND (reference sequence). Deletions cut 7 bases from V and 3 bases from J, with 19 bases between.

CDR3 DNA: TGTGCCAGCGGCCAAGCCGCGGGGTATTCTTACAATGAGCAGTTCTTC. Translated: CASGQAAGYSYNEQFF. V gene TRBV27 combines with J gene TRBJ2-1, with D maybe TRBD2 (6 bases). V lost 8 bases and J lost 4, with 21 bases in between. This CDR3 spans 16 amino acids. Germline lookup yields CDR1 MNHEY and CDR2 SMNVEV (reference sequence).

The sample holds one count of this clone. This chain uses TRBV4-3 with TRBJ2-2; D is uncertain. Germline CDR1 and CDR2: LGHNA and YSLEER. The ends were cut back, 4 bases at V and 6 bases at J, with 18 bases in the middle. The CDR3 length is 16 residues. As DNA, the CDR3 is TGCGCCAGCAGCCCACTATCGGGTCCCGATGCCGGGGAGCTGTTTTTT. This translates into CASSPLSGPDAGELFF.

The genes are TRBV7-6 and TRBJ2-1, with TRBD2 identical over 11 bases. Germline loops: CDR1 SGHVS, CDR2 FNYEAQ. The CDR3 contains 17 residues. Trimming removed 3 bases from V and 7 bases from J; junction bases left unmatched: 11. DNA for the CDR3: TGTGCCAGCAGCTTGGTCCCGGGACTAGCGGCGATAAATGAGCAGTTCTTC. Translating it yields CASSLVPGLAAINEQFF.

CDR3 sequence reads: CASSFTQGQALNYGYTF. Here the CDR3 DNA reads TGTGCCAGCAGCTTCACCCAAGGACAGGCGCTCAACTATGGCTACACCTTC. The V gene is TRBV11-2, the J gene TRBJ1-2, with 7 bases identical to TRBD1. This CDR3 comprises 17 residues. V shed 3 bases, J shed 2 bases, and the junction held 12 bases outside the gene matches. Germline V gene data show CDR1 as SGHAT and CDR2 as FQNNGV.

This chain uses TRBV10-2 with TRBJ1-1; no firm D call. In germline, CDR1 is WSHSY, CDR2 SAAADI. V shed 1 base and J shed 4 bases, with 7 bases lying between them. This CDR3 is built from 13 residues. The CDR3 protein is CASSEWVGTEAFF. Here the CDR3 DNA reads TGCGCCAGCAGTGAGTGGGTTGGCACTGAAGCTTTCTTT.

This clone was seen just once. The chain joins TRBV27 to TRBJ2-1, with 10 positions matching TRBD2. The CDR3 length is 15 residues. CDR1 and CDR2 (germline): MNHEY, SMNVEV (reference sequence). The V gene end was trimmed by 6 bases and the J gene end by 8 bases; junction bases not matched to a gene: 10. This CDR3 is CASRWSGRAEYEQFF. For the CDR3, the DNA is TGTGCCAGCAGGTGGAGCGGGAGGGCTGAGTATGAGCAGTTCTTC.

Regarding this clone: Additional DNA sequences in this sample encode the identical CDR3. The rearrangement links TRBV27 to TRBJ2-7, with D uncertain. V lost 2 bases to trimming and J lost 1 base, with 9 bases between them. CDR3 size: 14 residues. CDR1 MNHEY and CDR2 SMNVEV come from the germline V gene (reference sequence). Here the CDR3 DNA reads TGTGCCAGCAGTTTAAGGGCTACTTCCTACGAGCAGTACTTC. As protein: CASSLRATSYEQYF.

The chain employs TRBV27 and TRBJ2-7; D is uncertain. The germline V gene encodes CDR1 MNHEY and CDR2 SMNVEV (reference sequence). V was trimmed by 6 bases and J by 3 bases, leaving 6 bases between them. The CDR3 has 11 amino acids. The CDR3 bases are TGTGCCAGCAGAAAAGGCTACGAGCAGTACTTC. It codes for CASRKGYEQYF.

J is TRBJ1-4 and V is TRBV28; D is perhaps TRBD1 (5 bases). Trimming shortened V by 2 bases and J by 1 base, and 20 bases separated the two germline ends. This CDR3 is built from 19 residues. Germline CDR1 MDHEN, CDR2 SYDVKM. CDR3 sequence reads: CASSLVKTAWDGTNEKLFF. The CDR3 nucleotides read TGTGCCAGCAGTTTAGTGAAGACAGCCTGGGATGGAACTAATGAAAAACTGTTTTTT.

In its sample, this clone was seen once. The V and J genes are TRBV7-9 and TRBJ2-7; D is unclear. V was cut by 5 bases and J by 3 bases, with 11 bases left in between. Germline V lookup: CDR1 SEHNR, CDR2 FQNEAQ (reference sequence). The CDR3 spans 13 residues. The CDR3 is CASSPLMDYEQYF. The CDR3 DNA is TGTGCCAGCAGCCCACTCATGGACTACGAGCAGTACTTC.